Each of the 22 T cell receptor beta chains below was sequenced from the same sample in a study of blood T cell repertoires in COVID-19 (dated by TCRdb to about 2020). The library relied on the immunoSEQ multiplex PCR assay. TCRdb limited this immuneACCESS table to in-frame rearrangements with V and J called. A share of clones is missing; checked studies link under half to unresolved V genes, and the rest is unexplained. In this sample the table shows 90,000 to 100,000 clones, 86% of which occur a single time. The ten largest clones take up more than 1.5% of the sample. The sequenced sample consisted of peripheral blood. The receptors stem from a man of 80 years or more with acute or convalescent COVID-19.

The V gene is TRBV28, the J gene TRBJ1-2; 8 bases align to TRBD1. With V trimmed by 7 bases and J by 6 bases, 4 bases remained unmatched. There are 12 residues in the CDR3. Germline CDR1 reads MDHEN; CDR2 reads SYDVKM. CDR3 coding DNA: TGTGCCAGCACAGGGGGCCCACATGGCTACACCTTC. Translated, it gives CASTGGPHGYTF.

This clone has only one observation. The rearrangement joins TRBV7-2 to TRBJ1-2, with D possibly being TRBD1 (6 bases). The germline V and J ends were trimmed by 0 bases and 8 bases, with 16 bases remaining between them. The CDR3 is 15 amino acids. The V gene's germline CDR1 is SGHTA and CDR2 FQGNSA. CDR3 in amino acids: CASSLAGTKPDGYTF. In nucleotides, the CDR3 is TGTGCCAGCAGCTTAGCCGGGACAAAACCCGACGGCTACACCTTC. Complete variable domain (other parts from reference TRBV7-2 and TRBJ1-2): GAGVSQSPSNKVTEKGKDVELRCDPISGHTALYWYRQSLGQGLEFLIYFQGNSAPDKSGLPSDRFSAERTGGSVSTLTIQRTQQEDSAVYLCASSLAGTKPDGYTFGSGTRLTVV.

The chain is built from TRBV2 and TRBJ2-3, with a possible D match to TRBD2 (5 bases). The V gene's germline CDR1 is SNHLY and CDR2 FYNNEI. The CDR3 is 13 residues long. V was shortened by 6 bases and J by 0 bases, with 7 bases between the two germline ends. The CDR3 sequence is CASRRGSTDTQYF. CDR3 coding DNA: TGTGCCAGCAGACGGGGAAGCACAGATACGCAGTATTTT.

In this sample, this clone turned up a few times. This chain joins TRBV5-1 and TRBJ2-3; no clear D gene. The germline V gene encodes CDR1 SGHRS and CDR2 YFSETQ. The CDR3 runs 15 residues. Deletions cut 0 bases from V and 6 bases from J, with 14 bases between. CDR3 protein: CASSLGTKIGDTQYF. The CDR3 nucleotides are TGCGCCAGCAGCTTGGGAACTAAAATTGGGGATACGCAGTATTTT.

The chain carries TRBV12-3 or TRBV12-4 and TRBJ1-3; perhaps TRBD1 as D (5 bases). The CDR3 is 13 residues long. Trimming left V 3 bases short and J 9 bases short, with 12 bases between. The CDR3 loop reads CASSLLGTATIYF. In nucleotides, the CDR3 is TGTGCCAGCAGTTTGCTAGGGACTGCCACCATATATTTT.

The chain links TRBV19 to TRBJ1-6, with D perhaps TRBD1 (5 bases). The germline CDR1 and CDR2 sequences are LNHDA and SQIVND (reference sequence). The CDR3 runs 15 residues. V lost 7 bases and J lost 9, with 19 bases in between. CDR3 amino acids: CASTSARVGGSPLHF. CDR3 bases: TGTGCCAGTACCTCTGCACGGGTCGGGGGTTCACCCCTCCACTTT. Complete variable domain (other parts from reference TRBV19 and TRBJ1-6): DGGITQSPKYLFRKEGQNVTLSCEQNLNHDAMYWYRQDPGQGLRLIYYSQIVNDFQKGDIAEGYSVSREKKESFPLTVTSAQKNPTAFYLCASTSARVGGSPLHFGNGTRLTVT.

This clone came up once. This chain uses TRBV14 with TRBJ2-2; D gene ambiguous. CDR3 length: 17 residues. V was trimmed by 0 bases and J by 4 bases, leaving 15 bases between them. Germline values: CDR1 SGHDN, CDR2 FVKESK. The CDR3 DNA reads as TGTGCCAGCAGCCAAGATAATACGCGGCGAGGCACCGGGGAGCTGTTTTTT. It yields the protein CASSQDNTRRGTGELFF.

V gene TRBV6-5 combines with J gene TRBJ1-3; D is perhaps TRBD1 (5 bases). CDR3 length: 13 residues. Germline-derived CDR1 and CDR2 are MNHEY and SVGAGI. V lost 8 bases to trimming and J lost 0 bases, with 8 bases between them. In DNA form, the CDR3 reads TGTGCCAGCCTGACAGACTCTGGAAACACCATATATTTT. Protein product: CASLTDSGNTIYF.

This rearrangement joins TRBV30 to TRBJ2-1, with 13 bases identical to TRBD2. Germline loops: CDR1 GTSNPN, CDR2 SVGIG (reference sequence). Germline trimming cut 3 bases from V and 10 bases from J; bases unmatched to any gene: 9. The CDR3 is 15 residues long. CDR3 coding DNA: TGTGCCTGGAGGAGGGGACTAGCGGGGTTCAGGGAGCAGTTCTTC. Protein: CAWRRGLAGFREQFF. Full variable domain (rest looked up from reference TRBV30 and TRBJ2-1): SQTIHQWPATLVQPVGSPLSLECTVEGTSNPNLYWYRQAAGRGLQLLFYSVGIGQISSEVPQNLSASRPQDRQFILSSKKLLLSDSGFYLCAWRRGLAGFREQFFGPGTRLTVL.

The chain recombines TRBV6-6 with TRBJ2-1; 11 bases are a match to TRBD2. CDR3 length: 16 amino acids. Germline assignment: CDR1 MNHNY and CDR2 SVGAGI (reference sequence). V shed 5 bases and J 5 bases; nucleotides not matched to a gene: 8. The CDR3 region is CASSRAGTSGHNEQFF. The CDR3, as DNA: TGTGCCAGCAGTCGAGCAGGGACTAGCGGACACAATGAGCAGTTCTTC.

The V gene is TRBV11-2, the J gene TRBJ2-7; 8 bases agree with TRBD1. The germline V gene has CDR1 SGHAT and CDR2 FQNNGV. V was pared by 5 bases and J by 3 bases, with 6 bases of the junction left unmatched. CDR3 length: 14 amino acids. CDR3 sequence reads: CASSHGQGGYEQYF. CDR3 in DNA: TGTGCCAGCAGCCACGGACAGGGCGGCTACGAGCAGTACTTC. Variable domain in full (rest from reference TRBV11-2 and TRBJ2-7): EAGVAQSPRYKIIEKRQSVAFWCNPISGHATLYWYQQILGQGPKLLIQFQNNGVVDDSQLPKDRFSAERLKGVDSTLKIQPAKLEDSAVYLCASSHGQGGYEQYFGPGTRLTVT.

J is TRBJ2-1 and V is TRBV6-5; tentatively, D is TRBD2 (8 bases). V lost 7 bases and J 8 bases, leaving 21 bases between the germline ends. Germline lookup yields CDR1 MNHEY and CDR2 SVGAGI. This CDR3 is 15 amino acids long. CDR3 nucleotides: TGTGCCAGCACTCCGAGCGGGGGCAGGGGGGATGAGCAGTTCTTC. Amino acid sequence: CASTPSGGRGDEQFF.

This chain joins TRBV3-1 (or the pseudogene TRBV3-2) and TRBJ2-2; 7 bases match TRBD2. Germline V CDR1 and CDR2: LGHDT, YNNKEL (reference sequence). This CDR3 has 17 amino acids. V lost 2 bases, J lost 4 bases, and 10 bases stayed unmatched. CDR3 bases: TGTGCCAGCAGCCAAACTGGGGGTACGGGGGGCACCGGGGAGCTGTTTTTT. Translating gives CASSQTGGTGGTGELFF.

The chain couples TRBV7-2 to TRBJ2-2, with 13 bases fitting TRBD2. The ends lost 5 bases at V and 8 bases at J; junction bases unmatched: 8. The CDR3 is 16 residues long. CDR1 SGHTA and CDR2 FQGNSA come from the germline V gene. The CDR3 DNA is TGTGCCAGCAGCCCCCGGACTAGCGGGAGTGGGGGGGAGCTGTTTTTT. This codes for CASSPRTSGSGGELFF. Drawing the rest from reference TRBV7-2 and TRBJ2-2, the complete variable domain is GAGVSQSPSNKVTEKGKDVELRCDPISGHTALYWYRQSLGQGLEFLIYFQGNSAPDKSGLPSDRFSAERTGGSVSTLTIQRTQQEDSAVYLCASSPRTSGSGGELFFGEGSRLTVL.

The chain employs TRBV14 and TRBJ1-2, with D maybe TRBD1 (5 bases). The CDR3 has 15 residues. The V and J ends lost 0 bases and 3 bases respectively, with 11 bases between them. Germline loops: CDR1 SGHDN, CDR2 FVKESK. CDR3 in DNA: TGTGCCAGCAGCCAAGATCCCAGGGTGGACTATGGCTACACCTTC. It translates to CASSQDPRVDYGYTF.

The chain uses TRBV2 and TRBJ1-1; a possible D gene is TRBD1 (5 bases). The CDR3 extends over 15 amino acids. Germline loops: CDR1 SNHLY, CDR2 FYNNEI. V lost 7 bases and J lost 3, with 18 bases in between. Here the CDR3 DNA reads TGTGCCAGCACTCAAGGCCCCGGGGGAGACACTGAAGCTTTCTTT. It is translated as CASTQGPGGDTEAFF.

The chain uses TRBV5-1 and TRBJ2-1; 10 nucleotides agree with TRBD2. Germline-derived CDR1 and CDR2 are SGHRS and YFSETQ. Unmatched junction bases numbered 4, after V lost 1 base and J lost 6 bases. The CDR3 length is 15 residues. The CDR3 DNA sequence: TGCGCCAGCAGCTTGACTAGCGGGACGATCAATGAGCAGTTCTTC. Amino acids: CASSLTSGTINEQFF.

This sequence joins TRBV6-6 and TRBJ1-3; no reliable D call. Deletions cut 7 bases from V and 3 bases from J, with 13 bases between. The CDR3 spans 14 residues. The V gene's germline CDR1 is MNHNY and CDR2 SVGAGI (reference sequence). CDR3 loop: CASTNGVLGNTIYF. DNA of the CDR3: TGTGCCAGCACCAACGGGGTACTTGGAAACACCATATATTTT.

For the CDR3, the DNA is TGCGCCAGCAGCTCGCCTGACTTAACCTACGAGCAGTACTTC. Translated, it gives CASSSPDLTYEQYF. The chain combines TRBV5-1 with TRBJ2-7, with unresolved D. Trimming shortened V by 3 bases and J by 2 bases, and 12 bases separated the two germline ends. CDR1 is SGHRS and CDR2 is YFSETQ in the germline V gene. The CDR3 length is 14 residues. Combining the CDR3 with reference TRBV5-1 and TRBJ2-7 gives the whole variable domain KAGVTQTPRYLIKTRGQQVTLSCSPISGHRSVSWYQQTPGQGLQFLFEYFSETQRNKGNFPGRFSGRQFSNSRSEMNVSTLELGDSALYLCASSSPDLTYEQYFGPGTRLTVT.

In DNA, the CDR3 is TGTGCCAGCAGCAAACTAGCGGAATCTTACAATGAGCAGTTCTTC. This sequence encodes CASSKLAESYNEQFF. The chain joins TRBV7-2 to TRBJ2-1, with TRBD2 identical over 8 bases. The CDR3 runs 15 residues. Germline CDR1 and CDR2: SGHTA and FQGNSA. V lost 5 bases to trimming and J lost 4 bases; unmatched junction nucleotides: 7. Full variable domain (missing parts from reference TRBV7-2 and TRBJ2-1): GAGVSQSPSNKVTEKGKDVELRCDPISGHTALYWYRQSLGQGLEFLIYFQGNSAPDKSGLPSDRFSAERTGGSVSTLTIQRTQQEDSAVYLCASSKLAESYNEQFFGPGTRLTVL.

The gene calls are TRBV2 and TRBJ2-7, with 11 bases fitting TRBD1. Germline lookup yields CDR1 SNHLY and CDR2 FYNNEI. J lost 11 bases, V lost 3 bases, and 6 bases had no gene match. This CDR3 spans 13 amino acids. As DNA, the CDR3 is TGTGCCAGCAGTGAGCGGACAGGGGGCGAAAAGTACTTC. Translating gives CASSERTGGEKYF.

V usage is TRBV24-1 and J usage is TRBJ2-2; a possible D gene is TRBD2 (5 bases). The CDR3 contains 18 residues. Deletions cut 1 base from V and 3 bases from J, with 17 bases between. In germline, CDR1 is KGHDR, CDR2 SFDVKD. Written as DNA, the CDR3 is TGTGCCACCAGTGATTTAGCAAAATCTAGCACGGACACCGGGGAGCTGTTTTTT. Translated, it gives CATSDLAKSSTDTGELFF.